This TCR beta chain was found in a study of T cell repertoires in cytomegalovirus infection. The wider study: Matching HLA type, along with CMV infection, was indicated by public TCR beta signatures. General observations from the study: Identification of carriers of CMV plus the relevant HLA was performed using cumulative public TCR beta family frequency. There were HLA-C-restricted CMV-specific TCR beta clonotypes dominating the ex vivo response.

TCRdb re-analysed the reads in MiXCR, keeping a single row per CDR3 protein. The profile shows under 250,000 distinct CDR3 sequences, 5% to 8.5% of them singletons. This clonotype was recorded at least ten times. Its antigen is currently unknown. V shed 6 bases and J shed 4 bases, with 15 bases lying between them. The length of the CDR3 is 14 residues. The V gene's germline CDR1 is MDHEN and CDR2 SYDVKM. The chain employs TRBV28 and TRBJ1-2; tentative D call: TRBD1 (5 bases). Sequencing used PBMCs. This TCR came from a human donor in good health (CMV status not recorded). Some clones in this sample may be carry-over from other donors' samples. DNA for the CDR3: TGTGCCAGCAGCACACGGGGCTCCGGCTATGGCTACACCTTC. Its translation is CASSTRGSGYGYTF.